The clone carrying this T cell receptor (beta chain) has only a few counts. Its cognate antigen is unknown. The sample belongs to a study of identical twins. Study outcomes and limitations: Shared out-of-frame alpha sequences (those common to twins) showed excess low generation probability.

MiXCR, run by TCRdb on the 5' RACE reads, gives a single entry per CDR3 protein. The sample includes 420,000 or so distinct CDR3 sequences, around 20% of them seen just once. The V gene end was trimmed by 7 bases and the J gene end by 3 bases; junction bases not matched to a gene: 8. CDR1 and CDR2 from the germline V gene are SGDLS and YYNGEE. This CDR3 contains 15 residues. Material: naive T cells sorted from blood. The TCR comes from a man in his forties or fifties in good health. The chain combines TRBV9 with TRBJ2-5, with 11 bases that match TRBD1. CDR3 residues: CASSRRGQGEETQYF. Here the CDR3 DNA reads TGTGCCAGCTCCCGTCGGGGACAGGGGGAAGAGACCCAGTACTTC.